The next 10 T cell receptor beta chains were all read from a single sample in a study of blood T cell repertoires in COVID-19. TCRdb keeps only in-frame clones here, not all; method: immunoSEQ multiplex PCR. Among some 64,000 clones listed, roughly 90% were seen once. Material: peripheral blood. The receptors stem from a man in his sixties or seventies with acute or convalescent COVID-19.

The chain is built from TRBV11-2 and TRBJ2-3; D uncertain. Germline assignment: CDR1 SGHAT and CDR2 FQNNGV. The germline V and J ends were trimmed by 5 bases and 2 bases, with 11 bases remaining between them. CDR3 size: 14 residues. As DNA, the CDR3 is TGTGCCAGCAGCGTTAGCCATCTCACAGATACGCAGTATTTT. Translated, it gives CASSVSHLTDTQYF.

The CDR3 loop reads CASSLGAAGETGSNQPQHF. CDR3 nucleotide sequence: TGTGCCAGCAGCTTAGGAGCTGCTGGAGAGACAGGGAGCAATCAGCCCCAGCATTTT. This rearrangement joins TRBV11-2 to TRBJ1-5, with 7 bases aligning to TRBD1. The trim removed 1 base at V and 1 base at J, leaving 13 bases unmatched. This CDR3 spans 19 amino acids. From germline, CDR1 is SGHAT and CDR2 FQNNGV.

This clone was counted once. The chain links TRBV9 to TRBJ2-5; 9 positions agree with TRBD1. The CDR3 sequence is 17 residues long. After removal of 1 base from V and 5 bases from J, the junction contained 12 bases not matched to a gene. Germline V gives CDR1 SGDLS, CDR2 YYNGEE. CDR3 nucleotide sequence: TGTGCCAGCAGCGTAACCCCGGGGGGACAGGGCGGGGAGACCCAGTACTTC. Encoded protein: CASSVTPGGQGGETQYF. The full variable domain, with the rest looked up from reference TRBV9 and TRBJ2-5, is DSGVTQTPKHLITATGQRVTLRCSPRSGDLSVYWYQQSLDQGLQFLIQYYNGEERAKGNILERFSAQQFPDLHSELNLSSLELGDSALYFCASSVTPGGQGGETQYFGPGTRLLVL.

The J gene is TRBJ2-2, the V gene TRBV9; 15 nucleotides agree with TRBD2. The ends lost 3 bases at V and 6 bases at J; junction bases unmatched: 12. CDR3 length: 19 residues. Germline V gene sequence: CDR1 SGDLS, CDR2 YYNGEE. CDR3 in DNA: TGTGCCAGCAGCGCTAATCCGGGGACTAGCGGGGGGAGCGCCGGGGAGCTGTTTTTT. This translates into CASSANPGTSGGSAGELFF.

The genes are TRBV11-1 and TRBJ2-3; 10 nucleotides align to TRBD2. The germline gives CDR1 SGHAT, CDR2 FQDESV (reference sequence). J was trimmed by 7 bases and V by 2 bases; bases with no gene match: 6. The CDR3 runs to 15 residues. CDR3 region: CASSLSGGASNTQYF. The CDR3 DNA reads TGTGCCAGCAGCTTAAGCGGGGGGGCATCAAATACGCAGTATTTT. Drawing the rest from reference TRBV11-1 and TRBJ2-3, the complete variable domain is EAEVAQSPRYKITEKSQAVAFWCDPISGHATLYWYRQILGQGPELLVQFQDESVVDDSQLPKDRFSAERLKGVDSTLKIQPAELGDSAMYLCASSLSGGASNTQYFGPGTRLTVL.

This clone was seen a few times. The rearrangement uses TRBV7-3 and TRBJ1-6, with a tentative D call TRBD1 (5 bases). Germline V lookup: CDR1 SGHTA, CDR2 FQGTGA. The V end was cut by 2 bases, the J end by 8 bases, with 13 bases between. The CDR3 sequence is 15 residues long. The DNA of the CDR3 is TGTGCCAGCAGCTTACACGGCAGGGAAGATTCACCCCTCCACTTT. Its translation: CASSLHGREDSPLHF.

The genes are TRBV29-1 and TRBJ2-1, with 9 bases aligning to TRBD2. V lost 7 bases to trimming and J lost 7 bases; unmatched junction nucleotides: 5. Germline assignment: CDR1 SQVTM and CDR2 ANQGSEA. CDR3 size: 12 residues. The CDR3: CSAQAGGNEQFF. In DNA, the CDR3 is TGCAGCGCCCAAGCGGGGGGAAATGAGCAGTTCTTC.

The count of this clone is one. The V call is TRBV19, the J call TRBJ1-1; 9 bases align to TRBD1. Germline trimming cut 9 bases from V and 2 bases from J; bases unmatched to any gene: 7. Per the germline V gene, CDR1 is LNHDA and CDR2 is SQIVND (reference sequence). This CDR3 is built from 14 residues. The CDR3: CASTEDRGNTEAFF. The CDR3 DNA reads as TGTGCCAGCACCGAGGACAGGGGTAACACTGAAGCTTTCTTT.

The chain combines TRBV2 with TRBJ1-3; 7 bases map to TRBD1. The CDR3 runs 15 residues. The V and J ends lost 7 bases and 2 bases, in that order; junction bases with no gene match: 8. Germline lookup yields CDR1 SNHLY and CDR2 FYNNEI. CDR3 sequence: CASNNQGVAGNTIYF. CDR3 DNA sequence: TGTGCCAGCAATAACCAGGGGGTGGCTGGAAACACCATATATTTT. The full variable domain, completed using reference TRBV2 and TRBJ1-3, is EPEVTQTPSHQVTQMGQEVILRCVPISNHLYFYWYRQILGQKVEFLVSFYNNEISEKSEIFDDQFSVERPDGSNFTLKIRSTKLEDSAMYFCASNNQGVAGNTIYFGEGSWLTVV.

The chain has TRBV7-8 and TRBJ1-5; D remains unclear. Trimming took 3 bases from V and 3 from J, leaving 6 bases between them. The germline V gene has CDR1 SGHVS and CDR2 FQNEAQ. The CDR3 covers 13 residues. CDR3 nucleotide sequence: TGTGCCAGCAGCTTGGCCAACAATCAGCCCCAGCATTTT. Translated, it gives CASSLANNQPQHF.